Presented here are 5 T cell receptor beta chains from one specimen sequenced in a study of T-cell memory formation after mild COVID-19 listed by TCRdb under 2021. Libraries came from 5' RACE. The reads were generated on an Illumina NovaSeq 6000. TCRdb reprocessing: public reads trimmed at Q25 with fastp, clones called with MiXCR, in-frame beta chains kept. Here each entry gathers all rows of one CDR3 protein and keeps the most common genes and DNA. In all, the sample holds about 190,000 distinct CDR3 sequences, and about 18% of those were seen once. The biggest ten clones account for around 2.4% of the sample. Sample: PBMCs or a T cell subset sorted from them (not recorded which). Receptors originate from an adult woman who had mild COVID-19 (a few samples of this study predate the infection). The sample titles of this study are shuffled in the database, so cell type and time point are left out; the donor was told from shared clones.

At least ten counts were recorded for this clonotype. This chain links TRBV20-1 with TRBJ2-5, with D unclear. The V and J ends lost 5 bases and 5 bases respectively, with 12 bases between them. The germline CDR1 and CDR2 sequences are DFQATT and SNEGSKA (reference sequence). This CDR3 is built from 12 residues. In nucleotides, the CDR3 is TGCAGTGCTTTCCGATTGGCGGAGACCCAGTACTTC. It specifies CSAFRLAETQYF.

This clonotype has only a few counts. The V call is TRBV29-1, the J call TRBJ1-2; D possibly corresponds to TRBD1 (6 bases). Trimming stripped 7 bases from V and 8 bases from J, with 17 bases between. Germline V gives CDR1 SQVTM, CDR2 ANQGSEA. CDR3 length equals 12 residues. For the CDR3, the DNA is TGCAGCGCCGTTACAGGGATTGAAGGCTACACCTTC. Its translation is CSAVTGIEGYTF.

This clonotype was observed a few times. The chain links TRBV7-2 to TRBJ1-6; D is ambiguous. Trimming pared 5 bases from V and 4 bases from J, leaving 15 bases between. Germline V lookup: CDR1 SGHTA, CDR2 FQGNSA. There are 16 residues in the CDR3. CDR3 sequence reads: CASSAPVGLYNSPLHF. CDR3 bases: TGTGCCAGCAGCGCCCCTGTGGGCTTATATAATTCACCCCTCCACTTT.

The V gene is TRBV20-1, the J gene TRBJ2-3; 7 positions agree with TRBD2. CDR3 length: 14 residues. Germline CDR1 DFQATT, CDR2 SNEGSKA (reference sequence). The ends lost 0 bases at V and 6 bases at J; junction bases unmatched: 6. The CDR3 reads CSARERLASDTQYF. The CDR3 region has the DNA TGCAGTGCTAGAGAAAGACTAGCCTCCGATACGCAGTATTTT.

The genes are TRBV29-1 and TRBJ2-1; D gene unclear. This CDR3 has 13 amino acids. Germline assignment: CDR1 SQVTM and CDR2 ANQGSEA. V was trimmed by 3 bases and J by 7 bases, leaving 13 bases between them. The CDR3 protein is CSVDWQIGNEQFF. DNA of the CDR3: TGCAGCGTTGATTGGCAGATTGGGAATGAGCAGTTCTTC.